Sequencing of this T cell receptor (beta chain) was carried out in a study of blood T cell repertoires in COVID-19. Study processing details: How many nucleated cells were present was estimated from reference gene primer amplification. Profiling relied on immunoSEQ multiplex PCR, and the TCRdb table lists in-frame clones only, not all of them. V and J calls and clone size come straight from that table; D and trimming were deduced from the DNA. Seen here are 110,000 or so clones, around 90% observed once, and the top ten hold 2% to 2.5%. Germline CDR1 reads LGHDT; CDR2 reads YNNKEL (reference sequence). This CDR3 is built from 15 residues. With 1 base clipped from V and 3 bases from J, the junction kept 3 bases outside the gene matches.

This TCR was recovered from a human donor in a cohort sampled during active COVID-19. Sequenced sample: peripheral blood. V is TRBV3-1 (or the pseudogene TRBV3-2) and J is TRBJ2-3; 8 nucleotides match TRBD2. In DNA form, the CDR3 reads TGTGCCAGCAGCCAAGTTCCGGGGGGGACAGATACGCAGTATTTT. It codes for CASSQVPGGTDTQYF.